The entry that follows covers one TCR beta chain sequence. The clone's antigen remains unknown. No clone much larger than this one lies a single base away; base qualities are absent. Libraries were prepared through the immunoSEQ multiplex PCR assay. The multiplex PCR relied on a mix of 60 forward primers for TCR Vbeta segments and 13 reverse primers for TCR Jbeta segments. A multiplex PCR assay on genomic DNA amplified the CDR3 region of rearranged TCR beta genes. The amplified TCR beta libraries were sequenced on the Illumina HiSeq System as 87-base-pair reads. The source study handled its data this way. A later analysis tallied 75 million to 95 million unique TCR beta chains across the 700 or so repertoires, and about 10 million of those chains were shared by two or more donors. To remove PCR and sequencing errors, raw reads were error-corrected and collapsed into unique sequences using a nearest-neighbor algorithm that merged closely related sequences. Alignment of CDR3 sequences to IMGT reference sequences was used to assign V, D and J gene segments. For a sequence to be retained, a match of at least six nucleotides was required to both a V gene segment and a J gene segment. A rearrangement was called productive if the CDR3 had no stop codons and remained in frame with V and J, and every other rearrangement was called non-productive. CDR3 was defined according to IMGT convention as the region running from the second conserved V-encoded cysteine to the conserved J-encoded phenylalanine. The earlier analysis of some 550 of the donors excluded any sequence lacking an unambiguous match to a single V gene segment. In an earlier analysis of several hundred of the donors, V segments were called functional above 56.7% productive rearrangements and were called segregating when the between-donor standard deviation exceeded 5%. A statistical classification framework was developed to diagnose cytomegalovirus status using the catalog of TCR beta chain sequences. In a later analysis, V and J genes were assigned by comparing TCR nucleotide sequences against IMGT/GENE-DB human TR gene sequences. The TCRdist pipeline was used in a later analysis to assign CDR3 sequences and most-parsimonious VDJ recombination scenarios. In a later analysis, each TCR beta chain was defined by its CDR3 amino acid sequence together with its V-gene family, and reads lacking a unique V-gene family were excluded. To address suspected cross-contamination and a sequencing artifact, a later analysis removed a few hundred highly shared, low-generation-probability nucleotide sequences. For each public chain, a later analysis derived a clonal expansion index from normalized ranks of inferred template counts within each repertoire. Generation probabilities in a later analysis came from a VDJ recombination model fitted to out-of-frame rearrangements, and those results were checked against IGoR. In a later analysis, hypergeometric tests were used to score TCR-TCR, TCR-HLA and TCR-CMV co-occurrence, with a repertoire-size bias correction applied to TCR pairs. In a later analysis, false discovery rates were estimated by permuting HLA or CMV assignments 20 times. A later analysis grouped co-occurring TCRs with DBSCAN, adding TCRdist sequence similarity when clustering within HLA-allele-positive subsets. Repertoires with fewer than 30,000 or more than 120,000 public chains were left out of co-occurrence clustering, as were about five repertoires with anomalous nucleotide sharing. Here the immuneACCESS table is served through TCRdb, limited to in-frame sequences with V and J called. Missing clones are a known gap in these copies; in checked studies unresolved V genes cover under half, and the rest lacks a known reason. D and trimming come from the DNA, and the V and J calls and clone size come from that table. The sample data list about 38,000 clones, and 80% to 90% of these were observed just once. The ten largest clones take up over 10% of the sample.

The data stem from a study of cytomegalovirus exposure and HLA in healthy donors (dated by TCRdb to about 2017). Regarding the research as a whole: An earlier analysis of roughly 630 of the donors reported 250 to 350 Gb of sequence data and some 120 million unique TCR beta sequences from roughly 180 million T cells. Roughly 300 gigabases of sequencing data and tens of millions of unique TCR sequences were included in an early release covering 500 to 750 HLA-typed donors. Among the roughly 430 genotyped donors, approximately 77% belonged to the genetic ancestry cluster associated with self-reported Caucasian donors. The aim of the study was to test whether cataloging public T cell receptors could identify signatures of past pathogen exposure. The T cell repertoires of 700 or so subjects were profiled by immunosequencing and related to cytomegalovirus serostatus. Besides the first cohort of 500 to 700 subjects, a separate validation cohort made up of 120 different subjects was used. To predict cytomegalovirus infection status, the study brought together high-throughput TCR immunosequencing, statistical association of individual TCRs with disease status, and machine learning. In a later analysis, previously published TCR beta repertoires from 670 or so donors were re-analyzed and high-resolution HLA genotyping was added so that TCR occurrence patterns could be studied. Rather than drawing on any new phenotypic data, the later analysis identified candidate immune exposures from TCR beta sequences and the way those sequences occurred across donors. An earlier analysis of 587 of the donors used high-throughput TCR beta sequencing to judge whether each TCR beta V gene segment behaved as functional or pseudogenic. Donor age, sex, ethnicity and CMV serostatus were compiled alongside the repertoire data. A later genetic analysis used genome-wide SNP genotypes for about 65% of the 666 donors, treating that subset as a discovery cohort. Every repertoire in the discovery cohort had been generated on one and the same sequencing platform. HLA typing covered class I and class II loci at four-digit resolution. Typing coverage varied by locus: about 620-630 donors for A, B, C, DRB1 and DQB1; roughly 500 for DQA1; around 610 for DPA1; about 450 for DPB1. A handful of DR-DQ haplotypes were handled as single units for association and clustering because linkage in the cohort was strong. Among over 350 genotyped donors of the cohort, an average of roughly 240,000 unique TCR beta nucleotide sequences were sequenced per donor, approximately 20% of them non-productive. Broader findings and caveats from the paper: A later analysis found that HLA-associated TCR beta chains were more clonally expanded and had lower generation probabilities than equally common non-associated chains. An earlier analysis of approximately 600 of the donors showed that most TCR beta V segments appeared in productive rearrangements either about 87% or about 30% of the time, which broadly matched IMGT annotations. A later analysis associated about 17,000 TCR beta sequences with specific HLA alleles at a false discovery rate of 0.05. CMV serostatus was the only immune exposure information available for the cohort. Several of the top co-occurrence clusters appeared to be linked to parvovirus B19, influenza, CMV and Epstein-Barr virus, according to a later analysis. According to a later analysis, TCR association rates differed among HLA loci, with DRB1 alleles showing the most associated TCRs and HLA-C alleles showing the fewest. The earlier analysis of about 600 of the donors excluded over 15 rarely observed V segments, including chromosome 9 orphons, because counts were too low. Linkage disequilibrium might explain the correlated functional status among segregating V segments, but an unknown experimental factor could not be ruled out. An association between a missense DCLRE1C variant and V-gene and J-gene trimming of TCR beta chains was found in a later genetic analysis and replicated in an independent cohort. In both the original and validation cohorts, the classifier was reported to diagnose cytomegalovirus status with high specificity and sensitivity. A cluster of highly shared sequence variants was judged likely to represent a technical artifact of the sequencing pipeline. A further reported finding was that TCR beta sequences accurately predicted the HLA-A and HLA-B alleles for most subjects in the first cohort. HLA typing was unavailable for some donors at each locus, so association tests used only the typed subset. Roughly uniform sequencing depth across donors was assumed in presence/absence analyses, although this assumption may not hold. In the study, about 150 TCR beta chains were listed as associated with cytomegalovirus. Most CMV-associated TCR beta chains appeared to be HLA-restricted in a later analysis, and the HLA associations seemed to be driven largely by CMV exposure. Assigning TCR associations to individual alleles was difficult when HLA alleles, especially DR and DQ, strongly co-occurred. The authors suggested that the approach could potentially be extended to other disease states and immunological phenotypes. Only TCR beta chains were sequenced in this cohort, and the absence of alpha or paired-chain data limited detectable features. While some public TCRs were present in many individuals, most TCR sequences turned up only very rarely across donors. Compared with the approximately 700-donor mean, donors in an Asian-associated ancestry cluster had fewer N-insertions in productive TCRs, according to a later genetic analysis. A few of the identified cytomegalovirus-associated TCR beta chains were confirmed in vitro to be specific for cytomegalovirus antigens.

The cohort comprised hundreds of healthy bone marrow donors. Cohort members were all nominally healthy when sampled, although unrecorded immune exposures were likely present. The donor was CMV seropositive and was included in the group of around 300 seropositive cohort members. A peripheral blood sample was collected from each donor, and TCR beta sequencing was performed on peripheral blood mononuclear cells. The Qiagen DNeasy Blood Extraction Kit was used to extract genomic DNA from the blood cell samples. The sequencing input was PBMCs. This receptor was obtained from a woman aged 40-49 years in good health and CMV-seropositive.

CDR3 region: CASRQGGTEAFF. The base sequence is TGTGCCAGTAGACAGGGGGGCACTGAAGCTTTCTTT. The rearrangement combines TRBV19 with TRBJ1-1, and TRBD1 aligns with 8 junction nucleotides. Counted from cysteine to phenylalanine, this CDR3 has 12 amino acids. Only the CDR3 DNA is retained, 36 bases long and in frame from the first base. Trimming takes 6 bases off V and 4 bases off J; junction bases not matched to a gene: 1. CDR1 and CDR2 are read off the germline V gene (reference sequence) as LNHDA and SQIVND.